The 32 T cell receptor beta chains reported below all come from one sample, sequenced in a study of blood T cell repertoires in COVID-19. Clones were read by immunoSEQ multiplex PCR, and TCRdb kept only the in-frame ones, dropping some. Of tens of thousands of clones listed, around 83% are singletons. The sample consisted of peripheral blood. The receptors come from a man aged 60 to 75 with active COVID-19.

This clone was seen a single time. V gene TRBV5-8 combines with J gene TRBJ1-1; maybe TRBD1 (5 bases). V lost 4 bases and J 5 bases, leaving 12 bases between the germline ends. The germline V gene encodes CDR1 SGHTS and CDR2 YDEGEE. The CDR3 length is 13 residues. CDR3 DNA: TGTGCCAGCAGCAGATATAGGGGTACTGAAGCTTTCTTT. It is translated as CASSRYRGTEAFF.

V is TRBV10-3 and J is TRBJ2-1; 10 bases are a match to TRBD2. There are 15 residues in the CDR3. V dropped 4 bases and J dropped 6; count of bases not matched to a gene: 6. Germline CDR1 ENHRY, CDR2 SYGVKD. The CDR3 coding sequence is TGTGCCATCAGTGCCTCTAGCGGGAGTTTCAATGAGCAGTTCTTC. This gives the protein CAISASSGSFNEQFF.

This chain links TRBV10-3 with TRBJ2-1; 9 bases match TRBD2. CDR1 and CDR2 from the germline V gene are ENHRY and SYGVKD. The CDR3 contains 16 residues. V lost 3 bases, J lost 7 bases, and 10 bases stayed unmatched. CDR3 loop: CAISDLSGGRGNEQFF. The CDR3 nucleotides are TGTGCCATCAGTGACCTCTCCGGCGGGAGGGGTAATGAGCAGTTCTTC.

The chain uses TRBV9 and TRBJ1-2; D is possibly TRBD1 (6 bases). The CDR3 has 14 amino acids. Between the trimmed V and J ends, which lost 3 bases and 1 base, there was a span of 10 bases. Germline-derived CDR1 and CDR2 are SGDLS and YYNGEE. In nucleotides, the CDR3 is TGTGCCAGCAGCGGTACAGGGATTAACTATGGCTACACCTTC. Encoded protein: CASSGTGINYGYTF.

The CDR3: CASSLGTGLAGGNEQYF. CDR3 DNA: TGTGCCAGCAGTTTAGGCACGGGACTAGCGGGAGGCAACGAGCAGTACTTC. This chain joins TRBV27 and TRBJ2-7; 15 nucleotides match TRBD2. This CDR3 spans 17 amino acids. J gave up 5 bases and V 2 bases, and 7 bases lay outside the gene matches. Germline V gene sequence: CDR1 MNHEY, CDR2 SMNVEV (reference sequence).

The rearrangement uses TRBV11-2 and TRBJ2-1; 9 bases fit TRBD2. The CDR3 contains 12 residues. J lost 15 bases, V lost 10 bases, and 13 bases had no gene match. Germline-derived CDR1 and CDR2 are SGHAT and FQNNGV. DNA for the CDR3: TGTGCCATTAGTGAGGGACTAGCCCCACGGTTCTTC. Amino acids: CAISEGLAPRFF.

The genes are TRBV7-2 and TRBJ2-1, with TRBD1 as a possible D gene (6 bases). Germline CDR1 reads SGHTA; CDR2 reads FQGNSA. This CDR3 region has 14 residues. Trimming took 2 bases from V and 5 from J, leaving 10 bases between them. For the CDR3, the DNA is TGTGCCAGCAGCTTATCGAGGGGGAACAATGAGCAGTTCTTC. Protein: CASSLSRGNNEQFF.

The CDR3 DNA sequence: TGCGCCAGCAGCCAAGGATCGAGCGGGGGGGCCCGTCGCGAGACCCAGTACTTC. This sequence encodes CASSQGSSGGARRETQYF. The rearrangement links TRBV4-3 to TRBJ2-5; 10 bases fit TRBD2. This CDR3 contains 18 residues. V gave up 1 base and J gave up 5 bases; unmatched junction bases: 13. In germline, CDR1 is LGHNA, CDR2 YSLEER.

CDR3 residues: CASSQNTVSRAEQYF. In nucleotides, the CDR3 is TGTGCCAGCAGCCAGAATACAGTCTCCAGGGCTGAGCAGTACTTC. The chain is built from TRBV5-5 and TRBJ2-7, with D possibly matching TRBD1 (5 bases). V shed 4 bases and J shed 7 bases, with 21 bases lying between them. The germline CDR1 and CDR2 sequences are SGHKS and YYEKEE (reference sequence). The CDR3 consists of 15 residues.

The chain employs TRBV6-2 or TRBV6-3 and TRBJ1-5; no reliable D call. Trimming removed 4 bases from V and 4 bases from J, with 20 bases in between. This CDR3 has 17 residues. Germline V gene data show CDR1 as MNHEY and CDR2 as SVGEGT. The CDR3 is CASSFIGGPFGNQPQHF. The CDR3 DNA follows: TGTGCCAGCAGTTTCATTGGAGGTCCCTTCGGAAATCAGCCCCAGCATTTT.

This clone was picked up one time. This chain uses TRBV7-6 with TRBJ2-3, with TRBD2 identical over 15 bases. Per the germline V gene, CDR1 is SGHVS and CDR2 is FNYEAQ. CDR3 length: 15 residues. Germline trimming cut 5 bases from V and 9 bases from J; bases unmatched to any gene: 6. CDR3 amino acids: CASSPGTSGGPTQYF. CDR3 DNA: TGTGCCAGCAGCCCCGGGACTAGCGGGGGGCCCACGCAGTATTTT.

This chain links TRBV5-4 with TRBJ2-3; tentative D call: TRBD2 (5 bases). In germline, CDR1 is SGHNT, CDR2 YYREEE (reference sequence). V was cut by 0 bases and J by 4 bases, with 9 bases left in between. CDR3 length: 14 residues. This CDR3 reads CASSLVLAPDTQYF. The CDR3 bases are TGTGCCAGCAGCTTGGTTCTAGCCCCAGATACGCAGTATTTT.

This clone was seen just once. This rearrangement joins TRBV27 to TRBJ2-1; 8 bases map to TRBD2. J lost 10 bases, V lost 8 bases, and 16 bases had no gene match. Germline CDR1 reads MNHEY; CDR2 reads SMNVEV (reference sequence). The CDR3 totals 15 residues. The CDR3 reads CASESTSAGVFEQFF. DNA for the CDR3: TGTGCCAGCGAAAGCACCTCAGCGGGAGTATTCGAGCAGTTCTTC.

This chain uses TRBV28 with TRBJ1-3; D is possibly TRBD1 (6 bases). The CDR3 length is 15 residues. V gave up 5 bases and J gave up 0 bases, with 11 bases separating them. The germline V gene encodes CDR1 MDHEN and CDR2 SYDVKM. This CDR3 is CASSRQVLSGNTIYF. CDR3 nucleotide sequence: TGTGCCAGCAGTCGACAGGTTCTCTCTGGAAACACCATATATTTT.

The chain recombines TRBV11-3 with TRBJ2-5; 9 nucleotides agree with TRBD2. CDR1 SGHNT and CDR2 YENEEA come from the germline V gene. This CDR3 is 15 amino acids long. With V trimmed by 5 bases and J by 4 bases, 8 bases remained unmatched. CDR3 coding DNA: TGTGCCAGCAGCAATCGCGGGGGGGCTGGAGAGACCCAGTACTTC. This translates into CASSNRGGAGETQYF.

The CDR3 reads CASSVAPGQGETQYF. Here the CDR3 DNA reads TGTGCCAGCAGCGTAGCGCCAGGGCAGGGCGAGACCCAGTACTTC. The chain joins TRBV9 to TRBJ2-5, with D possibly matching TRBD1 (5 bases). V was clipped by 0 bases and J by 5 bases, with 14 bases between them. This CDR3 is 15 amino acids long. Germline values: CDR1 SGDLS, CDR2 YYNGEE.

The genes are TRBV11-2 and TRBJ2-2; no reliable D call. Trimming removed 0 bases from V and 6 bases from J, with 5 bases in between. CDR3 length equals 13 residues. Germline V gene data show CDR1 as SGHAT and CDR2 as FQNNGV. The CDR3: CASSLEAPGELFF. CDR3 DNA: TGTGCCAGCAGCTTAGAAGCGCCCGGGGAGCTGTTTTTT.

The chain is built from TRBV29-1 and TRBJ1-2, with TRBD1 matching 10 bases. J gave up 8 bases and V 6 bases, and 6 bases lay outside the gene matches. The CDR3 runs to 12 residues. Per germline, CDR1 SQVTM and CDR2 ANQGSEA. CDR3 in amino acids: CSVAGTGVGYTF. The CDR3 DNA reads TGCAGCGTGGCCGGGACAGGGGTAGGCTACACCTTC.

V and J are TRBV7-9 and TRBJ2-3, with 7 nucleotides matching TRBD1. V shed 5 bases, J shed 6 bases, and the junction held 17 bases outside the gene matches. This CDR3 spans 17 amino acids. Germline V lookup: CDR1 SEHNR, CDR2 FQNEAQ (reference sequence). The CDR3 loop is CASSPQFMTGPRDTQYF. CDR3 in DNA: TGTGCCAGCAGCCCCCAATTTATGACAGGGCCTCGGGATACGCAGTATTTT. The full variable domain, with the rest looked up from reference TRBV7-9 and TRBJ2-3, is DTGVSQNPRHKITKRGQNVTFRCDPISEHNRLYWYRQTLGQGPEFLTYFQNEAQLEKSRLLSDRFSAERPKGSFSTLEIQRTEQGDSAMYLCASSPQFMTGPRDTQYFGPGTRLTVL.

V usage is TRBV30 and J usage is TRBJ2-7; 8 bases are a match to TRBD1. Unmatched junction bases numbered 2, after V lost 0 bases and J lost 4 bases. CDR1 GTSNPN and CDR2 SVGIG come from the germline V gene (reference sequence). The CDR3 contains 13 residues. The CDR3 DNA reads as TGTGCCTGGAGTGTAGGGACAGGATACGAGCAGTACTTC. The encoded protein is CAWSVGTGYEQYF.

The chain couples TRBV6-2 or TRBV6-3 to TRBJ1-1; the D is unclear. Germline V gives CDR1 MNHEY, CDR2 SVGEGT. The CDR3 length is 15 residues. The V and J ends lost 6 bases and 6 bases respectively, with 20 bases between them. CDR3 DNA sequence: TGTGCCAGCAGCGCAGATGCCGGGGTGTACTCTGAAGCTTTCTTT. Translated: CASSADAGVYSEAFF.

This chain links TRBV19 with TRBJ1-6; no definite D call. The length of the CDR3 is 16 residues. Germline loops: CDR1 LNHDA, CDR2 SQIVND (reference sequence). V was trimmed by 3 bases and J by 7 bases, leaving 16 bases between them. CDR3 nucleotides: TGTGCCAGTAGTATTGGCCGCCCCGTCGGGAATTCACCCCTCCACTTT. Residues: CASSIGRPVGNSPLHF.

The chain recombines TRBV29-1 with TRBJ1-2; 7 bases are a match to TRBD1. This CDR3 has 11 amino acids. V was clipped by 8 bases and J by 3 bases; unmatched bases: 3. CDR1 is SQVTM and CDR2 is ANQGSEA in the germline V gene. CDR3 nucleotide sequence: TGCAGCCTGGGGACAGACTATGGCTACACCTTC. Translating it yields CSLGTDYGYTF.

V is TRBV2 and J is TRBJ2-1; 13 bases agree with TRBD2. In germline, CDR1 is SNHLY, CDR2 FYNNEI. The V gene end was trimmed by 5 bases and the J gene end by 0 bases; junction bases not matched to a gene: 7. This CDR3 is built from 18 residues. Here the CDR3 DNA reads TGTGCCAGCAGTCCGACTAGCGGGAGGCCTAGCTCCTACAATGAGCAGTTCTTC. This gives the protein CASSPTSGRPSSYNEQFF.

This chain links TRBV7-2 with TRBJ2-6; 8 bases map to TRBD1. CDR3 length: 16 residues. The V and J ends lost 5 bases and 4 bases, in that order; junction bases with no gene match: 7. CDR1 and CDR2 (germline): SGHTA, FQGNSA. CDR3 in amino acids: CASSPRTGTGANVLTF. The CDR3 DNA follows: TGTGCCAGCAGCCCGAGGACAGGGACCGGGGCCAACGTCCTGACTTTC.

This chain links TRBV5-1 with TRBJ2-7, with 9 bases matching TRBD2. The CDR3 extends over 18 amino acids. After removal of 3 bases from V and 6 bases from J, the junction contained 19 bases not matched to a gene. Looked up from germline, CDR1 is SGHRS and CDR2 is YFSETQ. The CDR3 is CASSSGIFGLAINCEQYF. The CDR3 bases are TGCGCCAGCAGCTCGGGAATTTTTGGACTAGCGATCAACTGCGAGCAGTACTTC.

This chain joins TRBV5-1 and TRBJ2-3; 7 nucleotides match TRBD2. Germline lookup yields CDR1 SGHRS and CDR2 YFSETQ. The CDR3 contains 16 residues. The trim removed 4 bases at V and 6 bases at J, leaving 14 bases unmatched. This chain's CDR3 is CASSPEAGRAGDTQYF. The CDR3 DNA is TGCGCCAGCAGCCCGGAAGCGGGGCGGGCGGGGGATACGCAGTATTTT.

The V gene is TRBV5-1, the J gene TRBJ1-2; the match to TRBD1 covers 7 bases. Per germline, CDR1 SGHRS and CDR2 YFSETQ. Trimming at V came to 0 bases and at J to 8 bases, leaving 7 bases not matched to a gene. The CDR3 contains 14 residues. The CDR3 region is CASSLEGRGVGYTF. The CDR3 DNA is TGCGCCAGCAGCTTGGAGGGCAGGGGGGTCGGCTACACCTTC.

The V and J genes are TRBV5-1 and TRBJ1-1; 8 nucleotides align to TRBD1. This CDR3 comprises 14 residues. Trimming cost V 4 bases and J 4 bases; bases outside gene matches: 6. The V gene's germline CDR1 is SGHRS and CDR2 YFSETQ. Here the CDR3 reads CASSNQGAGTEAFF. Here the CDR3 DNA reads TGCGCCAGCAGCAACCAGGGGGCGGGCACTGAAGCTTTCTTT.

This clone came up once. V and J are TRBV7-3 and TRBJ2-5; the D gene is possibly TRBD1 (6 bases). Germline V lookup: CDR1 SGHTA, CDR2 FQGTGA. The CDR3 is made up of 13 amino acids. The germline V and J ends were trimmed by 6 bases and 7 bases, with 15 bases remaining between them. The CDR3 loop is CASSTGTLGTQYF. The CDR3 DNA is TGTGCCAGCAGTACCGGGACATTAGGGACCCAGTACTTC.

This chain connects TRBV28 to TRBJ2-1; the D is unclear. Trimming removed 3 bases from V and 3 bases from J, with 6 bases in between. The CDR3 length is 13 residues. Germline V lookup: CDR1 MDHEN, CDR2 SYDVKM. In nucleotides, the CDR3 is TGTGCCAGCAGTTTCCCAAACTACAATGAGCAGTTCTTC. It encodes CASSFPNYNEQFF.

The rearrangement links TRBV30 to TRBJ1-4; tentatively, D is TRBD1 (5 bases). From germline, CDR1 is GTSNPN and CDR2 SVGIG (reference sequence). This CDR3 is 15 amino acids long. Trimming shortened V by 0 bases and J by 3 bases, and 11 bases separated the two germline ends. The CDR3 region is CAWSVFLGPNEKLFF. Written as DNA, the CDR3 is TGTGCCTGGAGTGTATTCCTGGGGCCTAATGAAAAACTGTTTTTT. The entire variable domain, with the rest obtained from reference TRBV30 and TRBJ1-4, is as follows: SQTIHQWPATLVQPVGSPLSLECTVEGTSNPNLYWYRQAAGRGLQLLFYSVGIGQISSEVPQNLSASRPQDRQFILSSKKLLLSDSGFYLCAWSVFLGPNEKLFFGSGTQLSVL.